The sequence of this TCR beta chain was determined in a study of human T cells and chemical hapten exposure. TCRdb re-called the RACE reads with MiXCR, one entry per CDR3 protein. The sample yields around 160,000 distinct CDR3 sequences, around 13% seen once. Noted time point: patch test 1, 2 weeks after DPC sensitization. Noted treatment: therapeutic diphenylcyclopropenone sensitization with weekly scalp DPC. Blood sampling preceded each patch test application. The V end lost 0 bases, the J end lost 3 bases, and 14 bases lay between the germline ends. Germline CDR1 DFQATT, CDR2 SNEGSKA (reference sequence). The CDR3 contains 15 residues.

The receptor was isolated from a woman younger than 45 with alopecia areata. Some clones in this sample may be carry-over from other donors' samples. The chain has TRBV20-1 and TRBJ1-2; D is unclear. The starting material was whole blood, obtained in connection with sensitization to the hapten diphenylcyclopropenone (DPC). The DNA of the CDR3 is TGCAGTGCTAGAGATCCGAGAGCAATTCACTATGGCTACACCTTC. Translating gives CSARDPRAIHYGYTF.